These 3 T cell receptor beta chains share one sample of origin, sequenced in a study of long-term antiretroviral therapy in people with HIV. Investigators performed immunoSEQ version v3.0 at survey level. Sequencing was performed with immunoSEQ multiplex PCR; in TCRdb, only in-frame clones are kept and a portion is missing. This table has roughly 12,000 clones, approximately 83% appearing once. This material consisted of unsorted PBMCs, taken 3.4 years after starting antiretroviral therapy. These receptors were collected from a man aged 40-49 years with HIV.

This rearrangement joins TRBV27 to TRBJ2-7; tentative D call: TRBD2 (5 bases). Between the trimmed V and J ends, which lost 1 base and 3 bases, there was a span of 7 bases. CDR1 is MNHEY, CDR2 SMNVEV, per germline (reference sequence). The CDR3 has 13 residues. The CDR3, as DNA: TGTGCCAGCAGTTTATTTGCGGGCTACGAGCAGTACTTC. It yields the protein CASSLFAGYEQYF.

This clone appeared a single time. The gene calls are TRBV19 and TRBJ2-2; 9 bases line up with TRBD1. With 5 bases clipped from V and 4 bases from J, the junction kept 8 bases outside the gene matches. Looked up from germline, CDR1 is LNHDA and CDR2 is SQIVND (reference sequence). This CDR3 contains 16 residues. As DNA, the CDR3 is TGTGCCAGTAGTCCTACAGGGGGCCGTCCCACCGGGGAGCTGTTTTTT. This gives the protein CASSPTGGRPTGELFF.

This chain connects TRBV20-1 to TRBJ2-2, with D unresolved. Germline CDR1 is DFQATT and CDR2 is SNEGSKA (reference sequence). This CDR3 region has 11 residues. With 6 bases removed from V and 7 bases from J, the gap between germline ends came to 9 bases. The CDR3 sequence: CSARSVGELFF. CDR3 DNA: TGCAGTGCAAGGAGCGTCGGGGAGCTGTTTTTT.